The 12 T cell receptor beta chains given below trace back to one sample, sequenced in a study of PD-L1 blockade in urothelial cancer. Indicated time point: pretreatment peripheral blood. Measured with immunoSEQ multiplex PCR; TCRdb has only the in-frame clones, and not every one. Here the sample spans around 130,000 clones, less than 85% being singletons. The sample here was PBMCs, taken around atezolizumab (anti-PD-L1) treatment. All receptors come from a man in his fifties with urothelial cancer.

The chain combines TRBV11-2 with TRBJ2-6; maybe TRBD1 (6 bases). The CDR3 totals 17 residues. Trimming removed 0 bases from V and 3 bases from J, with 12 bases in between. The V gene's germline CDR1 is SGHAT and CDR2 FQNNGV. This CDR3 is CASSLDTGFRGANVLTF. CDR3 DNA sequence: TGTGCCAGCAGCTTAGATACAGGGTTCCGTGGGGCCAACGTCCTGACTTTC.

This clone has only one observation. The chain combines TRBV5-4 with TRBJ2-7, with D maybe TRBD2 (5 bases). Germline CDR1 and CDR2: SGHNT and YYREEE (reference sequence). V lost 3 bases and J 2 bases, leaving 12 bases between the germline ends. The CDR3 contains 14 residues. The CDR3 coding sequence is TGTGCCAGCAGCTCCGCGGGCCGACCCTACGAGCAGTACTTC. This sequence encodes CASSSAGRPYEQYF.

The chain is built from TRBV29-1 and TRBJ1-2; D gene ambiguous. The CDR3 spans 14 residues. Germline CDR1 reads SQVTM; CDR2 reads ANQGSEA. Trimming pared 3 bases from V and 4 bases from J, leaving 15 bases between. CDR3: CSVDGPRSLYGYTF. The CDR3 DNA reads TGCAGCGTTGATGGCCCAAGATCCCTCTATGGCTACACCTTC.

This clone was seen a handful of times. V gene TRBV7-2 combines with J gene TRBJ2-1, with TRBD1 identical over 7 bases. V shed 8 bases and J 6 bases; nucleotides not matched to a gene: 10. The CDR3 is made up of 14 amino acids. The germline CDR1 and CDR2 sequences are SGHTA and FQGNSA. The CDR3 loop is CASQPRTGSNEQFF. CDR3 bases: TGTGCCAGCCAACCCCGGACAGGAAGCAATGAGCAGTTCTTC.

This chain connects TRBV19 to TRBJ1-5; TRBD1 matches at 9 bases. The CDR3 sequence is 15 residues long. With V trimmed by 5 bases and J by 3 bases, 5 bases remained unmatched. Germline V gene sequence: CDR1 LNHDA, CDR2 SQIVND (reference sequence). The CDR3 DNA reads as TGTGCCAGTAGTTGGGACAGGGTTGTCAATCAGCCCCAGCATTTT. Translated: CASSWDRVVNQPQHF.

The chain combines TRBV6-5 with TRBJ2-7, with a tentative D call TRBD2 (6 bases). Germline CDR1 and CDR2: MNHEY and SVGAGI. The CDR3 has 15 amino acids. V was pared by 0 bases and J by 6 bases, with 15 bases between. CDR3 loop: CASSYSRGVLSEQYF. CDR3 nucleotide sequence: TGTGCCAGCAGTTACTCGCGGGGCGTACTCTCCGAGCAGTACTTC.

In this sample, this clone turned up a few times. The chain uses TRBV7-9 and TRBJ1-4; D not resolved. V was clipped by 4 bases and J by 4 bases, with 19 bases between them. The CDR3 length is 17 residues. Germline-derived CDR1 and CDR2 are SEHNR and FQNEAQ (reference sequence). The CDR3: CASSSAPTFQNNEKLFF. CDR3 DNA sequence: TGTGCCAGCAGCTCAGCCCCGACATTTCAGAATAATGAAAAACTGTTTTTT.

The chain is built from TRBV6-1 and TRBJ2-1, with 14 nucleotides matching TRBD2. V gave up 2 bases and J gave up 7 bases; unmatched junction bases: 10. Germline CDR1 reads MNHNS; CDR2 reads SASEGT. This CDR3 spans 18 amino acids. The DNA for the CDR3 is TGTGCCAGCAGTGAAATACGACTAGCGGGAGGGCCGGGGAATGAGCAGTTCTTC. Translation gives CASSEIRLAGGPGNEQFF.

This clone was seen just once. The V call is TRBV4-2, the J call TRBJ2-7; TRBD2 is a possible D gene (6 bases). The germline V gene encodes CDR1 LGHNA and CDR2 YNFKEQ. This CDR3 has 15 residues. Deletions cut 0 bases from V and 2 bases from J, with 11 bases between. The CDR3 DNA reads as TGTGCCAGCAGCCAAGATGGGGGGACGCCCTACGAGCAGTACTTC. Protein sequence: CASSQDGGTPYEQYF.

The V and J genes are TRBV28 and TRBJ2-7; D might be TRBD2 (5 bases). Trimming removed 6 bases at V and 2 bases at J, with 14 bases between. CDR3 length: 14 amino acids. The germline CDR1 and CDR2 sequences are MDHEN and SYDVKM. The CDR3: CASRLSVMAYEQYF. The CDR3 bases are TGTGCCAGCAGACTTAGCGTCATGGCCTACGAGCAGTACTTC.

The V gene is TRBV7-6, the J gene TRBJ1-4, with D unclear. Trimming removed 0 bases from V and 8 bases from J, with 10 bases in between. Germline CDR1 SGHVS, CDR2 FNYEAQ. The CDR3 has 14 amino acids. The CDR3 here is CASSLARSGEKLFF. The CDR3 DNA is TGTGCCAGCAGCTTAGCGAGGAGCGGGGAAAAACTGTTTTTT.

The chain uses TRBV28 and TRBJ2-1, with 10 bases lining up with TRBD1. The CDR3 runs 16 residues. Germline values: CDR1 MDHEN, CDR2 SYDVKM. J lost 6 bases, V lost 4 bases, and 9 bases had no gene match. This CDR3 is CASSYLRDRGFNEQFF. The CDR3 nucleotides are TGTGCCAGCAGTTATCTCCGGGACAGGGGTTTCAATGAGCAGTTCTTC.